Listed here is a single T cell receptor beta chain. What it binds is not known. V lost 1 base and J 5 bases, leaving 17 bases between the germline ends. CDR3 length equals 16 residues. Germline V lookup: CDR1 SGHVS, CDR2 FNYEAQ. The data stem from a study of cytomegalovirus exposure and HLA in healthy donors. Broader study findings: Researchers had no immune exposure information except CMV serostatus available. Later, an analysis showed that TCR beta chains associated with HLA were more clonally expanded than others that were equally common.

PCR employed 60 Vbeta and 13 Jbeta primers. The table came from immunoSEQ multiplex PCR; TCRdb's copy has only in-frame clones and leaves some out. The sample comprises fewer than 200,000 clones, about 81% of which are singletons, and under 2% rests with the top ten. V usage is TRBV7-6 and J usage is TRBJ1-1, with TRBD1 as a possible D gene (5 bases). What was sequenced was PBMCs. This TCR was recovered from a woman aged 18-29 years in good health and CMV-seronegative. The CDR3: CASSLERGGLSTEAFF. CDR3 DNA sequence: TGTGCCAGCAGCTTAGAGCGCGGGGGGTTGTCGACTGAAGCTTTCTTT.